A selection of T cell receptor beta chains follows, all from one sample in a study of blood T cells in healthy people across ages. MiXCR was run by TCRdb on the 5' RACE reads, yielding one entry per CDR3 protein. The sample carries over a million distinct CDR3 sequences, approximately 59% recorded once. The sequenced sample was blood. These receptor sequences come from a man between 18 and 35 years old in good health. CDR3s include the opening cysteine and the closing phenylalanine or tryptophan. Fields, in order: D gene, V gene, clone size, J gene, CDR3 DNA, CDR3 protein. The D gene is left open where the match is weak. The size of a clone is reported for some rows only, either as once, few or many, or as a class for expanded clones.

D: TRBD2
V: TRBV5-1
size: once
J: TRBJ2-1
DNA: TGCGCCAGCAGCAGGGAGGGACTAGCGGGAGGGTATGAGCAGTTCTTC
CDR3: CASSREGLAGGYEQFF

D: TRBD1
V: TRBV20-1
size: -
J: TRBJ2-2
DNA: TGCAGTGCTAGGGACAGGGGGCGGAGCACCGGGGAGCTGTTTTTT
CDR3: CSARDRGRSTGELFF

D: -
V: TRBV2
size: few
J: TRBJ2-1
DNA: TGTGCCAGCAGTGATGCTGAGCAGTTCTTC
CDR3: CASSDAEQFF

D: TRBD1
V: TRBV29-1
size: -
J: TRBJ2-1
DNA: TGCAGCGTTGAAGGAGACAGGGAAGATTACAATGAGCAGTTCTTC
CDR3: CSVEGDREDYNEQFF

D: -
V: TRBV6-2/TRBV6-3
size: -
J: TRBJ2-7
DNA: TGTGCCAGCAGTCCTAGCGAGCACTACGAGCAGTACTTC
CDR3: CASSPSEHYEQYF

D: -
V: TRBV20-1
size: -
J: TRBJ2-3
DNA: TGCAGTGCTGGGGCAGGGGCGGATACGCAGTATTTT
CDR3: CSAGAGADTQYF

D: TRBD1
V: TRBV20-1
size: few
J: TRBJ1-2
DNA: TGCAGTGCTACCCAGGGACAGGCGAACTATGGCTACACCTTC
CDR3: CSATQGQANYGYTF

D: -
V: TRBV5-4
size: -
J: TRBJ2-1
DNA: TGTGCCAGCAGCTTGGGGGTGATTTACAATGAGCAGTTCTTC
CDR3: CASSLGVIYNEQFF

D: -
V: TRBV20-1
size: -
J: TRBJ1-6
DNA: TGCAGTGCTAGAGCTGGGTCCCACCCAGCGAATTCACCCCTCCACTTT
CDR3: CSARAGSHPANSPLHF

D: -
V: TRBV12-3/TRBV12-4
size: -
J: TRBJ2-7
DNA: TGTGCCAGCAGATCCCTTATTGGCGGCCACGAGCAGTACTTC
CDR3: CASRSLIGGHEQYF

D: -
V: TRBV15
size: -
J: TRBJ2-3
DNA: TGTGCCACCAGCAGACTACGTGGGGCGAACACAGATACGCAGTATTTT
CDR3: CATSRLRGANTDTQYF

D: -
V: TRBV4-1
size: -
J: TRBJ2-5
DNA: TGCGCCAGCAGCCAAGAGGCACAGAACCAAGAGACCCAGTACTTC
CDR3: CASSQEAQNQETQYF

D: -
V: TRBV20-1
size: -
J: TRBJ1-1
DNA: TGCAGTGCTTTCGGGGGGTGGGCTTTCTTT
CDR3: CSAFGGWAFF

D: -
V: TRBV6-2/TRBV6-3
size: -
J: TRBJ2-2
DNA: TGTGCCAGCAGTTACGTTTTTAATACGAACACCGGGGAGCTGTTTTTT
CDR3: CASSYVFNTNTGELFF

D: TRBD1
V: TRBV11-2
size: once
J: TRBJ1-2
DNA: TGTGCCAGCAGCCGACAGGGCATTAACTATGGCTACACCTTC
CDR3: CASSRQGINYGYTF

D: TRBD2
V: TRBV12-5
size: few
J: TRBJ2-1
DNA: TGTGCTAGTGGTTTGAAGACCGGGACTAGCGGTTCTCCCAACTCCTACAATGAGCAGTTCTTC
CDR3: CASGLKTGTSGSPNSYNEQFF

D: TRBD1
V: TRBV14
size: few
J: TRBJ1-1
DNA: TGTGCCAGCAGGAGACAGGGAGGCACTGAAGCTTTCTTT
CDR3: CASRRQGGTEAFF

D: -
V: TRBV9
size: once
J: TRBJ2-1
DNA: TGTGCCAGCAGCGCGGGGCCTGGGAATGAGCAGTTCTTC
CDR3: CASSAGPGNEQFF

D: -
V: TRBV4-3
size: -
J: TRBJ2-1
DNA: TGCGCCAGCAACCAAGTCGGGAGTTACAATGAGCAGTTCTTC
CDR3: CASNQVGSYNEQFF

D: -
V: TRBV15
size: -
J: TRBJ2-1
DNA: TGTGCCACCAGCCGAACGACGCTAGCAAGTGAGCAGTTCTTC
CDR3: CATSRTTLASEQFF

D: -
V: TRBV5-1
size: -
J: TRBJ1-4
DNA: TGCGCCAGCAGCTTGGTGTTCAACAGGAGGGAAAAACTGTTTTTT
CDR3: CASSLVFNRREKLFF

D: TRBD1
V: TRBV7-6
size: -
J: TRBJ1-1
DNA: TGTGCCAGCAGCTTAAACCCCCGGGACAGGGTGGGTGAAGCTTTCTTT
CDR3: CASSLNPRDRVGEAFF

D: TRBD1
V: TRBV6-1
size: -
J: TRBJ2-7
DNA: TGTGCCAGCAGTGTGGACAGGGGCTACGAGCAGTACTTC
CDR3: CASSVDRGYEQYF

D: TRBD1
V: TRBV20-1
size: few
J: TRBJ1-4
DNA: TGCAGTGCTAGAAACAGGGGGGACGAAAAACTGTTTTTT
CDR3: CSARNRGDEKLFF

D: -
V: TRBV9
size: -
J: TRBJ2-1
DNA: TGTGCCAGCAGCGTAGGTCTTGCGCGGGAAATCTACAATGAGCAGTTCTTC
CDR3: CASSVGLAREIYNEQFF

D: -
V: TRBV6-2/TRBV6-3
size: -
J: TRBJ1-1
DNA: TGTGCCAGCAGTTTACAGCGGGTAAACACTGAAGCTTTCTTT
CDR3: CASSLQRVNTEAFF

D: -
V: TRBV7-9
size: -
J: TRBJ1-4
DNA: TGTACCAGCAGCTTAGATCCGGGTACAAATGGAAAACTGTTTTTT
CDR3: CTSSLDPGTNGKLFF

D: TRBD2
V: TRBV20-1
size: -
J: TRBJ2-7
DNA: TGCAGTGCTCCCCAAGACAGACTAGCGGGAGGCCCCTACAATGAGCAGTACTTC
CDR3: CSAPQDRLAGGPYNEQYF

D: TRBD2
V: TRBV6-4
size: -
J: TRBJ2-7
DNA: TGTGCCAGCAGTGACCTAGCGGGAGCTTACAATGAGCAGTACTTC
CDR3: CASSDLAGAYNEQYF

D: TRBD2
V: TRBV24-1
size: -
J: TRBJ2-1
DNA: TGTGCCACCAGTGATACTACTAGCGGGAGGAATGAGCAGTTCTTC
CDR3: CATSDTTSGRNEQFF

D: TRBD2
V: TRBV30
size: -
J: TRBJ2-1
DNA: TGTGCCTGGAGTGTACGAGGTAGCGGGAGCCCCCTGGACAATGAGCAGTTCTTC
CDR3: CAWSVRGSGSPLDNEQFF

D: -
V: TRBV20-1
size: many
J: TRBJ2-5
DNA: TGCAGTGCTAGATTAGGACAAGCAGAGACCCAGTACTTC
CDR3: CSARLGQAETQYF

D: -
V: TRBV5-1
size: -
J: TRBJ2-1
DNA: TGCGCCAGCAGCTTGTCCTCCACCTGCAATGAGCAGTTCTTC
CDR3: CASSLSSTCNEQFF

D: -
V: TRBV29-1
size: few
J: TRBJ2-7
DNA: TGCAGCGTTACACCTCGGGGATACTACGAGCAGTACTTC
CDR3: CSVTPRGYYEQYF

D: -
V: TRBV7-9
size: -
J: TRBJ2-5
DNA: TGTGCCAGCACCTACTCGAGGGGCGCACAAGAGACCCAGTACTTC
CDR3: CASTYSRGAQETQYF

D: TRBD1
V: TRBV2
size: once
J: TRBJ2-3
DNA: TGTGCCAGCACTCCCAAGGGGGCCAGCACAGATACGCAGTATTTT
CDR3: CASTPKGASTDTQYF

D: -
V: TRBV20-1
size: -
J: TRBJ2-3
DNA: TGCAGTGCTAGAGTCGGTATCACAGATACGCAGTATTTT
CDR3: CSARVGITDTQYF

D: -
V: TRBV5-1
size: once
J: TRBJ2-7
DNA: TGCGCCAGCAGCTTGAGTGGATCCGGATTCGGACAGAGTTTCTACGAGCAGTACTTC
CDR3: CASSLSGSGFGQSFYEQYF

D: TRBD2
V: TRBV2
size: -
J: TRBJ2-5
DNA: TGTGCCAGCAGCGAGAGACCCTTAGGACTAGCGGAAGAGACCCAGTACTTC
CDR3: CASSERPLGLAEETQYF

D: TRBD1
V: TRBV4-1
size: -
J: TRBJ2-3
DNA: TGCGCCAGCAGCTATTCAGTTCGACAGGGTCCAGATACGCAGTATTTT
CDR3: CASSYSVRQGPDTQYF

D: -
V: TRBV2
size: -
J: TRBJ2-5
DNA: TGTGCCAGCAGAGGTAGTGGAGAGACCCAGTACTTC
CDR3: CASRGSGETQYF

D: TRBD1
V: TRBV20-1
size: once
J: TRBJ2-7
DNA: TGCAGTGCTAGAAGCGCCGGGACAGGGTTCCCCTACGAGCAGTACTTC
CDR3: CSARSAGTGFPYEQYF

D: -
V: TRBV21-1
size: -
J: TRBJ2-4
DNA: TGTGCCAGCAGCGCAACCCAGGGGGCGCCCATTCAGTACTTC
CDR3: CASSATQGAPIQYF

D: TRBD2
V: TRBV24-1
size: once
J: TRBJ2-3
DNA: TGTGCCACCAGTGATTGGAGCGGGAGGAGCACAGATACGCAGTATTTT
CDR3: CATSDWSGRSTDTQYF

D: -
V: TRBV4-1
size: once
J: TRBJ2-5
DNA: TGCGCCAGCAGCCAAGGTACGAGGGTCCCAGAGACCCAGTACTTC
CDR3: CASSQGTRVPETQYF

D: -
V: TRBV29-1
size: few
J: TRBJ1-1
DNA: TGCAGCGTTGAAATGGCTGAAGCTTTCTTT
CDR3: CSVEMAEAFF

D: TRBD1
V: TRBV4-2
size: few
J: TRBJ2-5
DNA: TGTGCCAGCAGCTACTTATGGACAGGGAAAGAGACCCAGTACTTC
CDR3: CASSYLWTGKETQYF

D: TRBD2
V: TRBV3-1
size: -
J: TRBJ2-3
DNA: TGTGCCAGCAGCCAAGAGGTAGCGGGGTACACAGATACGCAGTATTTT
CDR3: CASSQEVAGYTDTQYF

D: -
V: TRBV2
size: -
J: TRBJ2-7
DNA: TGTGCCAGCCTCCCGGGACACAGTAGCTCCTACGAGCAGTACTTC
CDR3: CASLPGHSSSYEQYF

D: -
V: TRBV20-1
size: few
J: TRBJ1-1
DNA: TGCAGTGCTAGTTCGGCGGTCTTGAACACTGAAGCTTTCTTT
CDR3: CSASSAVLNTEAFF

D: -
V: TRBV29-1
size: -
J: TRBJ2-7
DNA: TGCAGCGGCATCGGTTCCGGGGCCCCCGACCACGAGCAGTACTTC
CDR3: CSGIGSGAPDHEQYF

D: -
V: TRBV11-2
size: -
J: TRBJ1-1
DNA: TGTGCCAACAGCTCGTGGCTCCTCCGGGACACGGTGAACACGAACACTGAAGCTTTCTTT
CDR3: CANSSWLLRDTVNTNTEAFF

D: -
V: TRBV20-1
size: -
J: TRBJ2-7
DNA: TGCAGCAAGGGCATCCTGTTCGGCGAGCAGTACTTC
CDR3: CSKGILFGEQYF

D: -
V: TRBV28
size: -
J: TRBJ1-2
DNA: TGTGCCCTCTCGGGGAACTATGGCTACACCTTC
CDR3: CALSGNYGYTF

D: -
V: TRBV28
size: -
J: TRBJ2-2
DNA: TGTGCCAGCAGTATCCAGGGGTCCACCGGGGAGCTGTTTTTT
CDR3: CASSIQGSTGELFF

D: -
V: TRBV5-1
size: -
J: TRBJ2-5
DNA: TGCGCCAGCAGCTCCGGGGCACCGCAAGAGACCCAGTACTTC
CDR3: CASSSGAPQETQYF

D: -
V: TRBV12-3/TRBV12-4
size: -
J: TRBJ1-5
DNA: TGTGCCAGCAGAGACGGACCTATCCTCAATCAGCCCCAGCATTTT
CDR3: CASRDGPILNQPQHF